The 30 T cell receptor beta chains in this list originate from one sample, sequenced in a study of response to subunit inactivated influenza vaccine. One entry per CDR3 protein, called by TCRdb with MiXCR from the RT-PCR reads. The top ten hold 10% to 13% of the sample, which has more than 550,000 distinct CDR3 sequences, 12% seen once. Sequencing was performed on PBMCs from blood, taken on the day of vaccination. The receptors were sampled from a man between 45 and 60 years old who received an inactivated influenza vaccine.

This clonotype was recorded at least ten times. This chain uses TRBV9 with TRBJ2-3, with D perhaps matching TRBD1 or TRBD2 (6 bases each). V lost 3 bases to trimming and J lost 3 bases, with 11 bases between them. Germline CDR1 SGDLS, CDR2 YYNGEE. There are 14 residues in the CDR3. CDR3 coding DNA: TGTGCCAGCAGCGAGGGGGGCGGTACAGATACGCAGTATTTT. Residues: CASSEGGGTDTQYF.

The genes are TRBV28 and TRBJ1-2; D remains ambiguous. V lost 3 bases and J 4 bases, leaving 12 bases between the germline ends. Germline CDR1 reads MDHEN; CDR2 reads SYDVKM. This CDR3 has 14 residues. CDR3 residues: CASSFTGRSYGYTF. The CDR3 DNA sequence: TGTGCCAGCAGTTTTACGGGGAGGTCCTATGGCTACACCTTC.

In this sample, this clonotype turned up a few times. The rearrangement links TRBV11-2 to TRBJ2-7; TRBD1 aligns across 7 bases. The junction had 12 bases not matched to a gene; V was cut back by 4 bases and J by 6 bases. Looked up from germline, CDR1 is SGHAT and CDR2 is FQNNGV. CDR3 length: 15 residues. CDR3: CASSSVGTASREQYF. The CDR3 DNA sequence: TGTGCCAGCAGCTCGGTCGGGACAGCCAGCCGCGAGCAGTACTTC.

There are a few counts of this clonotype. The chain couples TRBV2 to TRBJ2-5; TRBD1 is a possible D gene (6 bases). Trimming removed 6 bases at V and 5 bases at J, with 10 bases between. The CDR3 totals 12 residues. Germline V gives CDR1 SNHLY, CDR2 FYNNEI. CDR3 loop: CASRLQGETQYF. The CDR3 nucleotides read TGTGCCAGCAGGCTCCAGGGGGAGACCCAGTACTTC.

As concerns this clonotype: A much larger clone sits a single nucleotide away, making a read error possible. The chain has TRBV5-1 and TRBJ1-4; no clear D. CDR3 length equals 14 residues. Germline CDR1 and CDR2: SGHRS and YFSETQ. CDR3: CASSSRSGNENLFF. The CDR3 DNA reads as TGCGCCAGCAGCTCGCGGTCGGGGAATGAAAACCTGTTTTTT.

CDR3 loop: CASSYGTGRNEQFF. In nucleotides, the CDR3 is TGTGCCAGCAGCTACGGGACAGGGCGCAATGAGCAGTTCTTC. This chain links TRBV7-2 with TRBJ2-1, with 9 bases identical to TRBD1. Trimming removed 4 bases from V and 6 bases from J; junction bases left unmatched: 4. The CDR3 extends over 14 amino acids. CDR1 is SGHTA, CDR2 FQGNSA, per germline. Variable domain in full (rest from reference TRBV7-2 and TRBJ2-1): GAGVSQSPSNKVTEKGKDVELRCDPISGHTALYWYRQSLGQGLEFLIYFQGNSAPDKSGLPSDRFSAERTGGSVSTLTIQRTQQEDSAVYLCASSYGTGRNEQFFGPGTRLTVL.

The rearrangement joins TRBV6-2 or TRBV6-3 to TRBJ2-7; the D gene is possibly TRBD2 (6 bases). CDR3 length equals 16 residues. Germline loops: CDR1 MNHEY, CDR2 SVGEGT. Trimming left V 0 bases short and J 7 bases short, with 19 bases between. The CDR3 protein is CASSYSKGPGVGEQYF. The CDR3 DNA follows: TGTGCCAGCAGTTACTCGAAGGGGCCGGGAGTGGGAGAGCAGTACTTC.

The rearrangement links TRBV6-1 to TRBJ2-1; 11 nucleotides line up with TRBD2. The trim removed 6 bases at V and 1 base at J, leaving 11 bases unmatched. From germline, CDR1 is MNHNS and CDR2 SASEGT. The CDR3 length is 18 residues. CDR3 loop: CASRIAGGPRLSYNEQFF. CDR3 DNA: TGTGCCAGCAGAATAGCGGGGGGGCCAAGGTTGTCCTACAATGAGCAGTTCTTC.

V and J are TRBV7-2 and TRBJ2-1, with 7 bases aligning to TRBD2. From germline, CDR1 is SGHTA and CDR2 FQGNSA. V was pared by 0 bases and J by 6 bases, with 14 bases of the junction left unmatched. This CDR3 has 18 residues. The CDR3 protein is CASSLAPASGAPVNEQFF. The CDR3, as DNA: TGTGCCAGCAGCTTAGCCCCCGCGAGCGGGGCCCCCGTCAATGAGCAGTTCTTC.

This clonotype was observed a handful of times. The chain recombines TRBV30 with TRBJ2-7, with a weak D call TRBD2 (6 bases). This CDR3 has 16 amino acids. V was trimmed by 0 bases and J by 4 bases, leaving 19 bases between them. Looked up from germline, CDR1 is GTSNPN and CDR2 is SVGIG (reference sequence). CDR3 sequence reads: CAWSVGRGFYVYEQYF. Here the CDR3 DNA reads TGTGCCTGGAGTGTAGGGCGGGGATTCTACGTTTACGAGCAGTACTTC.

This clonotype was seen ten or more times. This chain uses TRBV5-1 with TRBJ2-1; D possibly corresponds to TRBD1 (6 bases). CDR1 and CDR2 from the germline V gene are SGHRS and YFSETQ. The CDR3 length is 15 residues. V was pared by 6 bases and J by 0 bases, with 13 bases between. CDR3 bases: TGCGCCAGCACCGTGAGGGGGAGCTCCTACAATGAGCAGTTCTTC. Encoded protein: CASTVRGSSYNEQFF.

DNA for the CDR3: TGTGCCTGGAGTGCATCCTCGAATGGCTACACCTTC. Its translation is CAWSASSNGYTF. The chain links TRBV30 to TRBJ1-2, with D unresolved. Per germline, CDR1 GTSNPN and CDR2 SVGIG (reference sequence). This CDR3 is built from 12 residues. V was pared by 1 base and J by 6 bases, with 9 bases between. Looking up the rest from reference TRBV30 and TRBJ1-2 gives the full variable domain: SQTIHQWPATLVQPVGSPLSLECTVEGTSNPNLYWYRQAAGRGLQLLFYSVGIGQISSEVPQNLSASRPQDRQFILSSKKLLLSDSGFYLCAWSASSNGYTFGSGTRLTVV.

This clonotype was recorded at least ten times. The chain recombines TRBV5-1 with TRBJ2-2; D not resolved. This CDR3 is built from 13 residues. Deletions cut 2 bases from V and 3 bases from J, with 5 bases between. CDR1 is SGHRS and CDR2 is YFSETQ in the germline V gene. The CDR3 region is CASSFRDTGELFF. CDR3 DNA: TGCGCCAGCAGCTTTAGGGACACCGGGGAGCTGTTTTTT.

A few counts support this clonotype. This chain links TRBV7-3 with TRBJ2-1; 13 bases are shared with TRBD2. V dropped 2 bases and J dropped 6; count of bases not matched to a gene: 10. The length of the CDR3 is 18 residues. Germline CDR1 and CDR2: SGHTA and FQGTGA. The CDR3, as DNA: TGTGCCAGCAGCTTACGGACAGAGGGACTAGCGGGACTCAATGAGCAGTTCTTC. It translates to CASSLRTEGLAGLNEQFF.

In regard to this clonotype: The junction and the germline gene differ at one end; a read error may be behind it. V and J are TRBV12-3 or TRBV12-4 and TRBJ2-3; the match to TRBD2 covers 11 bases. The CDR3 contains 18 residues. The CDR3 DNA sequence: TGTACCAGCAGTTTTAAGTCGGGGACTAGCGGCCGACGGGATACGCAGTATTTT. Translated: CTSSFKSGTSGRRDTQYF.

This sequence joins TRBV10-3 and TRBJ2-2, with 14 bases identical to TRBD2. Germline V gene lookup returns CDR1 ENHRY and CDR2 SYGVKD. J lost 5 bases, V lost 3 bases, and 8 bases had no gene match. There are 18 residues in the CDR3. CDR3 region: CAISDRGLAGVETGELFF. Here the CDR3 DNA reads TGTGCCATCAGTGACAGGGGACTAGCGGGGGTAGAAACCGGGGAGCTGTTTTTT.

V gene TRBV20-1 combines with J gene TRBJ2-4; D is uncertain. Germline CDR1 reads DFQATT; CDR2 reads SNEGSKA (reference sequence). This CDR3 has 12 residues. V lost 1 base to trimming and J lost 11 bases, with 12 bases between them. CDR3 protein: CSARGPGQVQYF. In DNA, the CDR3 is TGCAGTGCTAGAGGGCCTGGTCAGGTTCAGTACTTC.

The J gene is TRBJ2-2, the V gene TRBV7-3, with D perhaps being TRBD1 or TRBD2 (5 bases each). The CDR3 spans 15 residues. The germline V gene encodes CDR1 SGHTA and CDR2 FQGTGA. V was pared by 6 bases and J by 0 bases, with 11 bases between. This chain's CDR3 is CASRPGRPNTGELFF. CDR3 bases: TGTGCCAGCAGACCGGGACGCCCGAACACCGGGGAGCTGTTTTTT.

Ten or more counts support this clonotype. V usage is TRBV4-2 and J usage is TRBJ2-5, with unresolved D. This CDR3 spans 15 amino acids. In germline, CDR1 is LGHNA, CDR2 YNFKEQ. V gave up 0 bases and J gave up 1 base, with 9 bases separating them. In DNA, the CDR3 is TGTGCCAGCAGCCAAGATGTAGCCTTCCAAGAGACCCAGTACTTC. Protein product: CASSQDVAFQETQYF.

The genes are TRBV30 and TRBJ1-1, with a possible D match to TRBD1 (5 bases). From germline, CDR1 is GTSNPN and CDR2 SVGIG (reference sequence). This CDR3 contains 13 residues. Trimming removed 7 bases from V and 5 bases from J, with 17 bases in between. CDR3 sequence (DNA): TGTGCCTCGCCAGGTGGGGGTCGGACTGAAGCTTTCTTT. It yields the protein CASPGGGRTEAFF.

The table lists this clonotype with a few counts. Written as DNA, the CDR3 is TGTGCCAGCAGTCTCAACCGGGGGTGGCATCAGCCCCAGCATTTT. As protein: CASSLNRGWHQPQHF. The J gene is TRBJ1-5, the V gene TRBV12-3 or TRBV12-4; possible D gene TRBD1, 5 bases. The CDR3 length is 15 residues. V lost 5 bases and J 5 bases, leaving 16 bases between the germline ends.

This clonotype was found a few times. The V and J genes are TRBV5-1 and TRBJ2-3; no clear D gene. This CDR3 contains 12 residues. Trimming cost V 5 bases and J 1 base, with 5 bases left between them. Germline CDR1 and CDR2: SGHRS and YFSETQ. CDR3 DNA sequence: TGCGCCAGCAGGGTAGGCACAGATACGCAGTATTTT. Encoded protein: CASRVGTDTQYF.

The V gene is TRBV10-1, the J gene TRBJ2-7; maybe TRBD2 (5 bases). V lost 5 bases and J lost 4, with 12 bases in between. CDR1 is WNHNN, CDR2 SYGVQD, per germline (reference sequence). The CDR3 contains 13 residues. CDR3 in amino acids: CASSMTTDYEQYF. The CDR3 DNA is TGCGCCAGCAGTATGACTACGGATTACGAGCAGTACTTC.

This sequence joins TRBV10-3 and TRBJ2-5; the D gene could be TRBD1 or TRBD2 (5 bases each). Germline loops: CDR1 ENHRY, CDR2 SYGVKD. This CDR3 is built from 13 residues. Trimming removed 4 bases from V and 2 bases from J, with 8 bases in between. The CDR3 here is CAISGGIQETQYF. CDR3 coding DNA: TGTGCCATCAGTGGGGGGATACAAGAGACCCAGTACTTC.

V gene TRBV4-2 combines with J gene TRBJ1-5; 11 positions match TRBD1. Germline values: CDR1 LGHNA, CDR2 YNFKEQ. The CDR3 is 18 residues long. After removal of 4 bases from V and 4 bases from J, the junction contained 12 bases not matched to a gene. The CDR3 reads CASSPGTGGPLVNQPQHF. For the CDR3, the DNA is TGTGCCAGCAGCCCTGGGACAGGGGGACCCCTTGTTAATCAGCCCCAGCATTTT.

A few counts support this clonotype. This rearrangement joins TRBV4-1 to TRBJ2-3; TRBD1 might be the D (6 bases). With 2 bases removed from V and 5 bases from J, the gap between germline ends came to 11 bases. The CDR3 is made up of 14 amino acids. CDR1 MGHRA and CDR2 YSYEKL come from the germline V gene. CDR3 residues: CASSQQGSGDTQYF. Written as DNA, the CDR3 is TGCGCCAGCAGCCAACAGGGGTCTGGAGATACGCAGTATTTT.

The chain uses TRBV5-5 and TRBJ1-1; the D is unclear. The CDR3 has 15 amino acids. Deletions cut 4 bases from V and 3 bases from J, with 16 bases between. Per the germline V gene, CDR1 is SGHKS and CDR2 is YYEKEE (reference sequence). Written as DNA, the CDR3 is TGTGCCAGCAGCCCCCAAGGGCGCGGGGACACTGAAGCTTTCTTT. Translated: CASSPQGRGDTEAFF. Full variable domain (rest looked up from reference TRBV5-5 and TRBJ1-1): DAGVTQSPTHLIKTRGQQVTLRCSPISGHKSVSWYQQVLGQGPQFIFQYYEKEERGRGNFPDRFSARQFPNYSSELNVNALLLGDSALYLCASSPQGRGDTEAFFGQGTRLTVV.

This clonotype was observed many times. The CDR3 bases are TGTGCCAGCAGCCAAGACGGAGCAGATAGCAATCAGCCCCAGCATTTT. It codes for CASSQDGADSNQPQHF. The chain couples TRBV3-1 to TRBJ1-5; D gene ambiguous. Trimming left V 0 bases short and J 0 bases short, with 9 bases between. CDR3 size: 16 residues. Germline assignment: CDR1 LGHDT and CDR2 YNNKEL (reference sequence).

The gene calls are TRBV6-2 or TRBV6-3 and TRBJ1-1; no definite D call. CDR3 length: 13 residues. V was trimmed by 4 bases and J by 2 bases, leaving 8 bases between them. Germline V gene data show CDR1 as MNHEY and CDR2 as SVGEGT. CDR3 sequence: CASSWNGNTEAFF. In DNA, the CDR3 is TGTGCCAGCAGTTGGAACGGAAACACTGAAGCTTTCTTT.

This clonotype was detected a few times. The chain joins TRBV18 to TRBJ1-1; D is unclear. CDR1 and CDR2 from the germline V gene are KGHSH and LQKENI. The V end lost 3 bases, the J end lost 8 bases, and 10 bases lay between the germline ends. This CDR3 comprises 12 residues. In DNA form, the CDR3 reads TGTGCCAGCTCACCCAGACCCCCAGAAGCTTTCTTT. Translated, it gives CASSPRPPEAFF.